These T cell receptor beta chains were read from a single sample in a study of PD-L1 blockade in urothelial cancer. Repertoires were generated with immunoSEQ multiplex PCR, while TCRdb's copy carries only in-frame clones and drops some. The table shows some 53,000 clones, with around 74% occurring only once. The sample in question was PBMCs, obtained around atezolizumab (anti-PD-L1) treatment. These receptors originate from a man between 65 and 85 years old with urothelial cancer. CDR3s include the opening cysteine and the closing phenylalanine or tryptophan. A D gene is named only where the DNA matches it firmly. The size entry is marked missing in some rows and otherwise reads once, few, many or a size class.

D gene | clone size | J gene | V gene | CDR3 protein | CDR3 DNA
- | - | TRBJ2-4 | TRBV4-3 | CASSQVEGMQGNIQYF | TGCGCCAGCAGCCAAGTTGAAGGGATGCAGGGAAACATTCAGTACTTC
- | - | TRBJ2-7 | TRBV11-3 | CASSLQGALSEQYF | TGTGCCAGCAGCTTACAAGGGGCTCTCTCCGAGCAGTACTTC
- | - | TRBJ2-6 | TRBV30 | CAWSEEVASGANVLTF | TGTGCCTGGAGTGAAGAGGTAGCTTCTGGGGCCAACGTCCTGACTTTC
TRBD1 | - | TRBJ2-5 | TRBV7-8 | CASSLISGQQETQYF | TGTGCCAGCAGCTTAATTTCGGGACAGCAAGAGACCCAGTACTTC
- | - | TRBJ2-5 | TRBV6-1 | CASRGQLQETQYF | TGTGCCAGCAGGGGACAACTCCAAGAGACCCAGTACTTC
TRBD1 | - | TRBJ2-7 | TRBV5-6 | CASSPPGQEGEQYF | TGTGCCAGCAGCCCTCCGGGACAGGAGGGCGAGCAGTACTTC
TRBD2 | - | TRBJ2-1 | TRBV5-1 | CASSLGASGRKGEQFF | TGCGCCAGCAGCTTGGGGGCTAGCGGGAGAAAAGGTGAGCAGTTCTTC
TRBD2 | - | TRBJ2-3 | TRBV19 | CASSMGLGTDTQYF | TGTGCCAGTAGTATGGGACTAGGCACAGATACGCAGTATTTT
TRBD2 | once | TRBJ2-5 | TRBV11-2 | CASSPGTSGRVETQYF | TGTGCCAGCAGCCCTGGGACTAGCGGGAGGGTGGAGACCCAGTACTTC
TRBD2 | - | TRBJ2-1 | TRBV19 | CASGPGTKYNEQFF | TGTGCCTCAGGGCCAGGGACTAAATACAATGAGCAGTTCTTC
- | - | TRBJ2-1 | TRBV11-3 | CASSLSDRPRSNEQFF | TGTGCCAGCAGCTTATCCGACAGGCCGCGCTCCAATGAGCAGTTCTTC
TRBD1 | - | TRBJ1-6 | TRBV9 | CASSVGTGLAYNSPLHF | TGTGCCAGCAGCGTAGGGACAGGCCTTGCCTATAATTCACCCCTCCACTTT
TRBD1 | - | TRBJ1-2 | TRBV29-1 | CSVPHHRGYGYTF | TGCAGCGTACCACACCACAGGGGCTATGGCTACACCTTC
TRBD1 | - | TRBJ2-6 | TRBV19 | CASSTINRGQGANVLTF | TGTGCCAGTAGTACAATAAACAGGGGGCAAGGGGCCAACGTCCTGACTTTC
TRBD2 | - | TRBJ2-1 | TRBV2 | CASRKLAGPSNEQFF | TGTGCCAGCAGGAAACTAGCGGGGCCTTCCAATGAGCAGTTCTTC
- | - | TRBJ2-3 | TRBV7-2 | CASSSRAEGPTDTQYF | TGTGCCAGCAGCTCCCGAGCGGAGGGCCCCACAGATACGCAGTATTTT
- | - | TRBJ1-2 | TRBV15 | CATGSRTGSGYTF | TGTGCCACGGGATCTAGAACAGGGAGCGGCTACACCTTC
- | few | TRBJ2-3 | TRBV11-3 | CASSLGRVGTQYF | TGTGCCAGCAGCTTAGGCCGGGTAGGCACGCAGTATTTT
- | - | TRBJ2-2 | TRBV6-1 | CAQGGDTGELFF | TGTGCGCAAGGGGGGGACACCGGGGAGCTGTTTTTT
- | once | TRBJ2-1 | TRBV10-3 | CAISKKRDLTPEQFF | TGTGCCATCAGCAAAAAGAGGGACTTAACCCCTGAGCAGTTCTTC
- | - | TRBJ2-7 | TRBV18 | CASSPGREGEQYF | TGTGCCAGCTCACCAGGGAGAGAGGGCGAGCAGTACTTC
- | - | TRBJ2-5 | TRBV2 | CASSPDRSQETQYF | TGTGCCAGCAGCCCGGATCGGAGTCAAGAGACCCAGTACTTC
TRBD2 | once | TRBJ2-3 | TRBV7-8 | CASSAQRGTSGGRTDTQYF | TGTGCCAGCAGCGCGCAGAGAGGGACTAGCGGGGGGCGCACAGATACGCAGTATTTT
TRBD1 | - | TRBJ2-7 | TRBV5-6 | CASSSYRDRTYEQYF | TGTGCCAGCAGCTCCTACCGGGACAGAACCTACGAGCAGTACTTC
TRBD1 | - | TRBJ1-1 | TRBV5-1 | CASSARQGKNTEAFF | TGCGCCAGCAGCGCCAGACAGGGGAAAAACACTGAAGCTTTCTTT
TRBD1 | - | TRBJ2-5 | TRBV10-3 | CAISPTGAEETQYF | TGTGCCATCAGTCCTACAGGGGCCGAAGAGACCCAGTACTTC
TRBD1 | - | TRBJ1-2 | TRBV7-2 | CASSSSRTGSNYGYTF | TGTGCCAGCAGCTCCAGCCGGACAGGGAGTAACTATGGCTACACCTTC
TRBD2 | - | TRBJ2-3 | TRBV2 | CASSGASGGLQDTQYF | TGTGCCAGCAGTGGCGCTAGCGGGGGGCTACAAGATACGCAGTATTTT
TRBD2 | - | TRBJ2-3 | TRBV5-1 | CASSVRLAGDQFASTDTQYF | TGCGCCAGCAGCGTCAGACTAGCGGGGGACCAATTCGCTAGCACAGATACGCAGTATTTT
- | - | TRBJ2-7 | TRBV9 | CASSVGQTNYEQYF | TGTGCCAGCAGCGTGGGGCAAACGAACTACGAGCAGTACTTC
TRBD2 | - | TRBJ2-5 | TRBV29-1 | CSVEGQGGETQYF | TGCAGCGTTGAGGGGCAGGGAGGGGAGACCCAGTACTTC
- | - | TRBJ2-6 | TRBV7-9 | CASSILGHLTSGANVLTF | TGTGCCAGCAGCATACTCGGACATCTAACTTCTGGGGCCAACGTCCTGACTTTC
TRBD2 | - | TRBJ2-3 | TRBV5-4 | CASSRAGGLTDTQYF | TGTGCCAGCAGCCGAGCGGGGGGGCTCACAGATACGCAGTATTTT
TRBD1 | - | TRBJ1-1 | TRBV6-6 | CASSLTGGLNTEAFF | TGTGCCAGCAGTCTCACAGGGGGGCTGAACACTGAAGCTTTCTTT
TRBD1 | once | TRBJ2-7 | TRBV27 | CASSPRGTGGPSAEQYF | TGTGCCAGCAGTCCGAGAGGCACAGGGGGGCCCTCCGCCGAGCAGTACTTC
TRBD2 | - | TRBJ2-1 | TRBV5-4 | CASRRTSGGRNEQFF | TGTGCCAGCAGGCGGACTAGCGGGGGGAGGAATGAGCAGTTCTTC
- | - | TRBJ2-6 | TRBV11-1 | CASSSANVLTF | TGTGCCAGCAGCTCTGCCAACGTCCTGACTTTC
- | - | TRBJ1-4 | TRBV7-9 | CASSFGQGAEKLFF | TGTGCCAGCAGCTTCGGGCAGGGTGCGGAAAAACTGTTTTTT
- | many | TRBJ2-7 | TRBV4-3 | CASSQDLSTREQYF | TGCGCCAGCAGCCAAGATCTCTCGACTAGGGAGCAGTACTTC
- | - | TRBJ1-5 | TRBV5-5 | CASSLRGGNQPQHF | TGTGCCAGCAGCCTCAGGGGAGGCAATCAGCCCCAGCATTTT
TRBD2 | once | TRBJ2-5 | TRBV7-2 | CASSLAAGGLETQYF | TGTGCCAGCAGCTTAGCGGCGGGAGGCTTGGAGACCCAGTACTTC
- | - | TRBJ1-1 | TRBV11-2 | CASSLGTGRAYPNTEAFF | TGTGCCAGCAGCTTAGGGACGGGGAGGGCGTATCCGAACACTGAAGCTTTCTTT
TRBD2 | once | TRBJ2-3 | TRBV15 | CATSRGTRGATDTQYF | TGTGCCACCAGCAGAGGGACTAGAGGGGCCACAGATACGCAGTATTTT
TRBD1 | - | TRBJ1-1 | TRBV28 | CASSSGQGRGPTEAFF | TGTGCCAGCAGTAGCGGACAGGGAAGAGGACCCACTGAAGCTTTCTTT
TRBD1 | - | TRBJ2-3 | TRBV29-1 | CSVQQGVNTDTQYF | TGCAGCGTTCAGCAGGGGGTTAACACAGATACGCAGTATTTT
- | few | TRBJ1-1 | TRBV19 | CASSSRPPGPTLNTEAFF | TGTGCCAGTAGTAGTCGCCCCCCAGGGCCTACCTTGAACACTGAAGCTTTCTTT
- | - | TRBJ2-7 | TRBV9 | CASSSSYEQYF | TGTGCCAGCAGCTCGTCGTACGAGCAGTACTTC
- | few | TRBJ1-1 | TRBV30 | CAWGEGTEAFF | TGTGCCTGGGGGGAGGGGACTGAAGCTTTCTTT
TRBD1 | - | TRBJ2-3 | TRBV5-6 | CASSLGGQGDTQYF | TGTGCCAGCAGCTTGGGGGGACAGGGGGATACGCAGTATTTT
- | few | TRBJ1-1 | TRBV15 | CATSRDPTGEAFF | TGTGCCACCAGCAGAGATCCGACAGGTGAAGCTTTCTTT
- | - | TRBJ1-2 | TRBV7-8 | CASSPGEGLGYTF | TGTGCCAGCAGCCCGGGGGAGGGGCTCGGCTACACCTTC
TRBD2 | - | TRBJ2-2 | TRBV5-1 | CASSFPSGLAGGPNTGELFF | TGCGCCAGCAGCTTTCCCTCCGGACTAGCGGGAGGCCCCAATACCGGGGAGCTGTTTTTT
TRBD1 | once | TRBJ2-5 | TRBV7-2 | CASSSGRTGGGKTQYF | TGTGCCAGCAGCTCGGGGCGGACAGGGGGCGGGAAGACCCAGTACTTC